This T cell receptor (beta chain) was identified in a study of vaccination effects on CD4 cells after COVID-19. Within the ViraFEST assay, antigen-specific CD4+ T cells underwent expansion with viral peptide pools prior to sequencing. On roughly day 9 of culture, CD4+ T cells were separated out. The cohort was immunized with two doses of either the BNT162b2 or mRNA-1273 vaccine. Two million PBMC per well received approximately 10 IU/ml IL-2 and 8 to 10 ug/ml peptides in culture. As regards this clone: Its antigen is not identified. This same CDR3 is encoded by further DNA sequences in the sample.

Sequencing was performed with immunoSEQ multiplex PCR; in TCRdb, only in-frame clones are kept and a portion is missing. This table holds approximately 83,000 clones, more than 60% found once. Germline-derived CDR1 and CDR2 are LGHDT and YNNKEL (reference sequence). The CDR3 runs to 12 residues. V was clipped by 1 base and J by 5 bases, with 5 bases between them. This sequence was found in a human donor who received a COVID-19 vaccine. The input for sequencing was CD4+ T cells from PBMCs cultured with HCoV-OC43 spike peptides, taken after COVID-19 vaccination. As to subset: HCoV-OC43 spike overlapping peptide pool stimulation. This chain links TRBV3-1 (or the pseudogene TRBV3-2) with TRBJ2-5, with D perhaps given as TRBD1 or TRBD2 (5 bases each). The CDR3 DNA is TGTGCCAGCAGCCAAGGGGGGGAGACCCAGTACTTC. This gives the protein CASSQGGETQYF.